This passage covers 8 T cell receptor beta chains from one sample sequenced in a study of blood T cell repertoires in COVID-19. Assay used: immunoSEQ multiplex PCR; TCRdb lists only in-frame clones, some missing. The data show about 350,000 clones, approximately 86% seen once. Sequencing used peripheral blood. Receptor source: a woman aged 60-70 years with COVID-19, enrolled during active disease.

The V call is TRBV11-3, the J call TRBJ1-6, with TRBD1 matching over 7 bases. The length of the CDR3 is 16 residues. The germline gives CDR1 SGHNT, CDR2 YENEEA. With 1 base clipped from V and 7 bases from J, the junction kept 7 bases outside the gene matches. The CDR3 DNA is TGTGCCAGCAGCTTAGTGAGGGGACAGACGAATTCACCCCTCCACTTT. Amino acids: CASSLVRGQTNSPLHF.

The rearrangement joins TRBV4-1 to TRBJ2-2, with D possibly being TRBD1 (6 bases). Trimming cost V 2 bases and J 0 bases, with 13 bases left between them. The CDR3 covers 17 residues. Germline assignment: CDR1 MGHRA and CDR2 YSYEKL. The CDR3 DNA sequence: TGCGCCAGCAGCCAACGAAAAAGGACAGCGAACACCGGGGAGCTGTTTTTT. It translates to CASSQRKRTANTGELFF.

The chain joins TRBV5-1 to TRBJ1-2; no firm D call. Germline V CDR1 and CDR2: SGHRS, YFSETQ. CDR3 length equals 13 residues. Trimming shortened V by 4 bases and J by 4 bases, and 11 bases separated the two germline ends. CDR3: CASSSTASYGYTF. Written as DNA, the CDR3 is TGCGCCAGCAGCAGTACAGCTTCCTATGGCTACACCTTC.

This clone was recorded once. The chain has TRBV29-1 and TRBJ2-3, with TRBD1 as a possible D gene (5 bases). Trimming removed 4 bases at V and 4 bases at J, with 15 bases between. This CDR3 is built from 14 residues. Germline assignment: CDR1 SQVTM and CDR2 ANQGSEA. The CDR3 here is CSVATQTVADTQYF. CDR3 nucleotides: TGCAGCGTTGCCACGCAGACAGTGGCAGATACGCAGTATTTT.

This clone showed up just a few times. The chain has TRBV5-4 and TRBJ2-5; TRBD2 aligns across 7 bases. Germline CDR1 reads SGHNT; CDR2 reads YYREEE (reference sequence). J was trimmed by 4 bases and V by 3 bases; bases with no gene match: 15. CDR3 length: 17 residues. CDR3 sequence reads: CASSSGIVGTTGETQYF. The CDR3 DNA sequence: TGTGCCAGCAGCTCTGGAATCGTCGGGACTACTGGAGAGACCCAGTACTTC.

This clone came up once. This sequence joins TRBV24-1 and TRBJ1-1, with 10 nucleotides matching TRBD1. Germline V gene lookup returns CDR1 KGHDR and CDR2 SFDVKD. The CDR3 extends over 15 amino acids. V gave up 0 bases and J gave up 8 bases; unmatched junction bases: 5. For the CDR3, the DNA is TGTGCCACCAGTGATTTGGGACAGGGGGTAAAGGAAGCTTTCTTT. Translated, it gives CATSDLGQGVKEAFF.

The chain links TRBV7-5 to TRBJ2-7; the DNA was not used to check the table's D call, TRBD1. TRBV7-5 is a pseudogene. The CDR3 has 13 residues. The CDR3 spells CVRSSHRTSQAYF. The CDR3 nucleotides read TGTGTCAGAAGCTCCCACCGGACATCACAGGCGTACTTC.

CDR3 protein: CASRPARRNSPLHF. The DNA for the CDR3 is TGTGCCAGTAGACCAGCTAGGCGTAATTCACCCCTCCACTTT. The chain is built from TRBV2 and TRBJ1-6; no clear D. The CDR3 is 14 residues long. CDR1 and CDR2 from the germline V gene are SNHLY and FYNNEI. Trimming took 9 bases from V and 6 from J, leaving 15 bases between them.